This T cell receptor beta chain emerged from a study of T cell repertoires in cytomegalovirus infection. One entry per CDR3 protein, called by TCRdb with MiXCR from the reads. This table holds approximately 770,000 distinct CDR3 sequences, 25% to 35% found once. Remarks on this clonotype: The antigen remains undetermined.

The CDR3 extends over 14 amino acids. Germline CDR1 is MNHEY and CDR2 is SMNVEV (reference sequence). V lost 2 bases, J lost 1 base, and 8 bases lay in between. This sequence joins TRBV27 and TRBJ1-1; D remains ambiguous. The receptor comes from a human donor in good health (CMV status not recorded). Some clones in this sample may be carry-over from other donors' samples. The sample consisted of cultured CD8+ T cells from PBMCs, taken from culture after CMV antigen stimulation. CDR3 nucleotides: TGTGCCAGCAGTTTAACCCCGGGGAACACTGAAGCTTTCTTT. As protein: CASSLTPGNTEAFF.